This T cell receptor (beta chain) was recorded in a study of T cell responses to AZD1222 COVID-19 vaccine. Study context: Second-dose intervals near 4 or 12 weeks were combined. Study-level findings and limits: Repertoires were obtained solely post-peak T cell response.

Sequencing used immunoSEQ multiplex PCR; TCRdb keeps in-frame clones, though not all of them. The data show 75,000 to 100,000 clones, with roughly 90% seen just once and approximately 2.8% held by the top ten. To note about this clone: Its antigen is currently unknown.

The V gene's germline CDR1 is LNHNV and CDR2 YYDKDF (reference sequence). V dropped 1 base and J dropped 5; count of bases not matched to a gene: 18. The CDR3 has 20 amino acids. The chain couples TRBV15 to TRBJ2-2; 8 bases line up with TRBD2. The sequence derives from an adult in good health. The specimen comprised peripheral blood, sampled on day 0 of AZD1222 vaccination. DNA of the CDR3: TGTGCCACCAGCAGAGTCGGAGCGGGAGTCCGGCAATTGCGGACCGGGGAGCTGTTTTTT. It is translated as CATSRVGAGVRQLRTGELFF.